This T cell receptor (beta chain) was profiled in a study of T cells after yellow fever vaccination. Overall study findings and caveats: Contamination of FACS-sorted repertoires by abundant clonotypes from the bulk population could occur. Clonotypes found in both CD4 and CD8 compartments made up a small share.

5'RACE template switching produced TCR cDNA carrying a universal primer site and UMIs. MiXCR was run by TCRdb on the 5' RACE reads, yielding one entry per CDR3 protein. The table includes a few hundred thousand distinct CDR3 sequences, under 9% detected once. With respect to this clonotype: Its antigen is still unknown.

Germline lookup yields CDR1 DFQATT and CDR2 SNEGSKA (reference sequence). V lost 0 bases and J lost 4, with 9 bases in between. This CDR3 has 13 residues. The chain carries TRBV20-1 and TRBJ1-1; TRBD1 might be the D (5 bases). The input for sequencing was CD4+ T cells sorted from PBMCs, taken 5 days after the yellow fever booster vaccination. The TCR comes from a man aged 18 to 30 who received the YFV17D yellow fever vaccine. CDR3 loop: CSARDPGATEAFF. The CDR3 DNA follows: TGCAGTGCTAGAGATCCTGGGGCCACTGAAGCTTTCTTT.